These T cell receptor beta chains were read from a single sample in a study of early stage breast cancer tumors. The data were produced by immunoSEQ multiplex PCR, yet TCRdb's version contains in-frame clones alone and is incomplete. Among under 75,000 clones listed, more than 60% were seen once. Sequenced material: blood. These receptors were taken from a person younger than 45 with breast cancer. The CDR3 runs from the conserved cysteine through the conserved F or W. D genes are given only for firm matches. Some rows mark clone size as missing; the rest say once, few, many or name a class of expanded clone.

v_gene: TRBV6-6
len: 13
abundance: NA
d_gene: NA
j_gene: TRBJ1-2
CDR3aa: CASSYSRQYGYTF
CDR3nt: TGTGCCAGCAGTTATTCCAGACAGTATGGCTACACCTTC

v_gene: TRBV4-1
len: 14
abundance: few
d_gene: TRBD1
j_gene: TRBJ1-1
CDR3aa: CASGSGTGNTEAFF
CDR3nt: TGCGCCAGCGGATCCGGGACAGGGAACACTGAAGCTTTCTTT

v_gene: TRBV5-8
len: 11
abundance: NA
d_gene: NA
j_gene: TRBJ1-6
CDR3aa: CASSLRTPLHF
CDR3nt: TGTGCCAGCAGCTTAAGGACACCCCTCCACTTT

v_gene: TRBV19
len: 14
abundance: few
d_gene: NA
j_gene: TRBJ2-2
CDR3aa: CATNRRLEAGELFF
CDR3nt: TGTGCCACCAATAGGAGACTAGAGGCCGGGGAGCTGTTTTTT

v_gene: TRBV7-9
len: 15
abundance: NA
d_gene: NA
j_gene: TRBJ1-2
CDR3aa: CASSLKLVSNYGYTF
CDR3nt: TGTGCCAGCAGCTTAAAACTGGTTTCTAACTATGGCTACACCTTC

v_gene: TRBV27
len: 12
abundance: NA
d_gene: NA
j_gene: TRBJ2-2
CDR3aa: CASRMGTGELFF
CDR3nt: TGTGCCAGCAGGATGGGAACCGGGGAGCTGTTTTTT

v_gene: TRBV27
len: 13
abundance: NA
d_gene: NA
j_gene: TRBJ1-1
CDR3aa: CASSSDWRTEAFF
CDR3nt: TGTGCCAGCAGTTCAGATTGGAGGACTGAAGCTTTCTTT

v_gene: TRBV2
len: 15
abundance: NA
d_gene: TRBD1
j_gene: TRBJ2-7
CDR3aa: CASSASGQGPYEQYF
CDR3nt: TGTGCCAGCAGCGCATCGGGACAGGGCCCCTACGAGCAGTACTTC

v_gene: TRBV18
len: 16
abundance: NA
d_gene: NA
j_gene: TRBJ1-4
CDR3aa: CASSPWTDATNEKLFF
CDR3nt: TGTGCCAGCTCACCATGGACAGACGCAACTAATGAAAAACTGTTTTTT

v_gene: TRBV7-9
len: 13
abundance: NA
d_gene: NA
j_gene: TRBJ1-4
CDR3aa: CASSNLGGEKLFF
CDR3nt: TGTGCCAGCAGCAACCTAGGGGGAGAAAAACTGTTTTTT